The next 29 T cell receptor beta chains were all read from a single sample in a study of blood T cells in healthy people across ages. The use of a sample-barcoded 5' primer and a J-beta primer mix characterized a second PCR of roughly 6 to 11 cycles. TCRdb re-called the 5' RACE reads through MiXCR, storing one row per CDR3 protein. The data hold about 1.6 million distinct CDR3 sequences, with 30% to 40% observed a single time. The sample taken for sequencing was blood. The source of these receptors is a woman aged 25 to 39 in good health.

The chain couples TRBV7-2 to TRBJ1-1, with unresolved D. Germline CDR1 and CDR2: SGHTA and FQGNSA. This CDR3 spans 13 amino acids. Trimming left V 0 bases short and J 5 bases short, with 7 bases between. CDR3 protein: CASSLAPRTEAFF. The CDR3 DNA reads TGTGCCAGCAGCTTAGCACCTCGAACTGAAGCTTTCTTT.

The V gene is TRBV9, the J gene TRBJ2-3; D gene unclear. With 4 bases removed from V and 3 bases from J, the gap between germline ends came to 12 bases. The CDR3 length is 14 residues. Germline V gene lookup returns CDR1 SGDLS and CDR2 YYNGEE. The CDR3 region has the DNA TGTGCCAGCAGCCTGACAAGGATGACAGATACGCAGTATTTT. This translates into CASSLTRMTDTQYF.

This chain joins TRBV9 and TRBJ2-6, with a tentative D call TRBD2 (6 bases). The CDR3 extends over 17 amino acids. Trimming removed 0 bases at V and 1 base at J, with 11 bases between. The germline V gene encodes CDR1 SGDLS and CDR2 YYNGEE. CDR3 loop: CASSVDLGTSGANVLTF. In nucleotides, the CDR3 is TGTGCCAGCAGCGTAGATCTCGGGACTTCTGGGGCCAACGTCCTGACTTTC.

In regard to this clonotype: A read error is possible here, since a much larger clone lies one base away. The chain joins TRBV12-3 or TRBV12-4 to TRBJ2-7, with TRBD1 matching 8 bases. V dropped 10 bases and J dropped 0; count of bases not matched to a gene: 11. This CDR3 contains 15 residues. The CDR3 protein is CANRGTGTNSYEQYF. CDR3 coding DNA: TGTGCCAACAGAGGGACAGGAACAAACTCCTACGAGCAGTACTTC.

This chain uses TRBV3-1 with TRBJ2-5, with TRBD2 matching 9 bases. The CDR3 contains 14 residues. Germline CDR1 reads LGHDT; CDR2 reads YNNKEL (reference sequence). The V segment lost 6 bases and the J segment 5 bases; nucleotides outside the gene matches: 7. This CDR3 is CASRKSGGSETQYF. The CDR3 nucleotides read TGTGCCAGCAGAAAGAGCGGGGGGAGCGAGACCCAGTACTTC.

This clonotype has just a few counts. This chain links TRBV7-3 with TRBJ2-3; the D is unclear. The germline V gene encodes CDR1 SGHTA and CDR2 FQGTGA. The V end lost 2 bases, the J end lost 4 bases, and 10 bases lay between the germline ends. CDR3 length: 14 amino acids. The CDR3 region is CASSLVAAADTQYF. The CDR3 DNA sequence: TGTGCCAGCAGCTTAGTTGCAGCAGCAGATACGCAGTATTTT.

J is TRBJ2-3 and V is TRBV3-1, with D hard to call. The V gene lost 0 bases and the J gene lost 2 bases, with 12 bases spanning the gap. Germline lookup yields CDR1 LGHDT and CDR2 YNNKEL (reference sequence). The CDR3 runs 16 residues. The CDR3 nucleotides read TGTGCCAGCAGCCAAGATACACTACCCCTCACAGATACGCAGTATTTT. This sequence encodes CASSQDTLPLTDTQYF.

This clonotype was counted between two and nine times. This sequence joins TRBV24-1 and TRBJ2-7, with D possibly matching TRBD1 (6 bases). Germline V gene data show CDR1 as KGHDR and CDR2 as SFDVKD. The CDR3 sequence is 15 residues long. The ends were cut back, 4 bases at V and 5 bases at J, with 17 bases in the middle. The CDR3 spells CATSDPKQGIHEQYF. CDR3 nucleotide sequence: TGTGCCACCAGTGACCCGAAACAGGGTATTCACGAGCAGTACTTC.

With respect to this clonotype: A single base separates this from a much larger clone, so it may be a read error. V and J are TRBV9 and TRBJ2-7, with 10 bases matching TRBD1. This CDR3 spans 15 amino acids. J was trimmed by 2 bases and V by 2 bases; bases with no gene match: 4. Germline assignment: CDR1 SGDLS and CDR2 YYNGEE. This chain's CDR3 is CASSVGQGYTYEQYF. In nucleotides, the CDR3 is TGTGCCAGCAGCGTGGGACAGGGGTATACCTACGAGCAGTACTTC.

This clonotype has only a few counts. The chain has TRBV5-5 and TRBJ2-2; D unresolved. V was trimmed by 0 bases and J by 2 bases, leaving 8 bases between them. This CDR3 contains 15 residues. CDR1 and CDR2 from the germline V gene are SGHKS and YYEKEE (reference sequence). The CDR3 loop is CASSLGPTNTGELFF. CDR3 DNA: TGTGCCAGCAGCTTGGGACCCACAAACACCGGGGAGCTGTTTTTT.

V gene TRBV5-1 combines with J gene TRBJ2-5, with D possibly being TRBD2 (6 bases). CDR3 length: 16 amino acids. V lost 4 bases to trimming and J lost 5 bases, with 21 bases between them. CDR1 is SGHRS, CDR2 YFSETQ, per germline. Here the CDR3 DNA reads TGCGCCAGCAGCCTGTGGGCAGGGATGGAGGGCGAGACCCAGTACTTC. This gives the protein CASSLWAGMEGETQYF.

This clonotype has just a few counts. The rearrangement joins TRBV7-8 to TRBJ2-1; TRBD1 agrees at 9 bases. From germline, CDR1 is SGHVS and CDR2 FQNEAQ. The ends lost 3 bases at V and 0 bases at J; junction bases unmatched: 15. The CDR3 sequence is 20 residues long. This CDR3 reads CASSFPGTGFHLSSYNEQFF. The CDR3 DNA follows: TGTGCCAGCAGCTTTCCTGGGACAGGGTTTCACTTAAGCTCCTACAATGAGCAGTTCTTC.

V is TRBV2 and J is TRBJ1-3; D remains unclear. CDR3 length: 12 residues. V lost 2 bases and J 4 bases, leaving 3 bases between the germline ends. Germline CDR1 SNHLY, CDR2 FYNNEI. CDR3 in amino acids: CASSEWGNTIYF. As DNA, the CDR3 is TGTGCCAGCAGTGAATGGGGAAACACCATATATTTT. The whole variable domain, remainder taken from reference TRBV2 and TRBJ1-3, is EPEVTQTPSHQVTQMGQEVILRCVPISNHLYFYWYRQILGQKVEFLVSFYNNEISEKSEIFDDQFSVERPDGSNFTLKIRSTKLEDSAMYFCASSEWGNTIYFGEGSWLTVV.

This clonotype was found a few times. DNA for the CDR3: TGCGCCAGCACGCCTCCGGAGACCGGGGAGCTGTTTTTT. Protein product: CASTPPETGELFF. The V and J genes are TRBV4-1 and TRBJ2-2, with D unresolved. V was trimmed by 7 bases and J by 5 bases, leaving 11 bases between them. The CDR3 runs to 13 residues. Germline CDR1 and CDR2: MGHRA and YSYEKL.

The sample holds a few counts of this clonotype. V usage is TRBV30 and J usage is TRBJ1-6; D gene uncertain. This CDR3 has 14 amino acids. Trimming removed 2 bases at V and 7 bases at J, with 12 bases between. Germline V gives CDR1 GTSNPN, CDR2 SVGIG (reference sequence). The CDR3 nucleotides are TGTGCCTGGAGTCCCAGCACAGTAAATTCACCCCTCCACTTT. Protein product: CAWSPSTVNSPLHF. Supplemented by reference TRBV30 and TRBJ1-6, the full variable domain reads SQTIHQWPATLVQPVGSPLSLECTVEGTSNPNLYWYRQAAGRGLQLLFYSVGIGQISSEVPQNLSASRPQDRQFILSSKKLLLSDSGFYLCAWSPSTVNSPLHFGNGTRLTVT.

The chain uses TRBV12-3 or TRBV12-4 and TRBJ2-3, with 13 bases identical to TRBD2. This CDR3 region has 17 residues. After removal of 5 bases from V and 2 bases from J, the junction contained 7 bases not matched to a gene. The CDR3 region is CASSLWTSGGLTDTQYF. The CDR3 region has the DNA TGTGCCAGCAGTCTATGGACTAGCGGGGGCCTCACAGATACGCAGTATTTT.

J is TRBJ2-1 and V is TRBV6-6, with no clear D. The CDR3 runs to 12 residues. Germline V gene sequence: CDR1 MNHNY, CDR2 SVGAGI (reference sequence). V lost 5 bases and J 8 bases, leaving 10 bases between the germline ends. CDR3 sequence: CASSLLSDEQFF. The CDR3 DNA reads TGTGCCAGCAGTCTACTAAGCGATGAGCAGTTCTTC.

A few counts support this clonotype. The J gene is TRBJ2-7, the V gene TRBV6-6; 9 bases match TRBD1. This CDR3 contains 14 residues. Trimming took 7 bases from V and 3 from J; bases not matched to a gene: 7. Germline CDR1 MNHNY, CDR2 SVGAGI (reference sequence). CDR3 in amino acids: CASTGGTGIYEQYF. The CDR3 nucleotides are TGTGCCAGCACCGGGGGGACAGGGATCTACGAGCAGTACTTC.

J is TRBJ1-6 and V is TRBV28; D perhaps matches TRBD1 (5 bases). Deletions cut 6 bases from V and 0 bases from J, with 15 bases between. Looked up from germline, CDR1 is MDHEN and CDR2 is SYDVKM. The CDR3 covers 17 residues. CDR3 nucleotides: TGTGCCAGCAGGCTGTGGGGCCGACGCTCCTATAATTCACCCCTCCACTTT. Translating it yields CASRLWGRRSYNSPLHF.

About this clonotype: Since a much larger clone is just one base distant, this may be a read error. The gene calls are TRBV4-1 and TRBJ1-2; the match to TRBD1 covers 9 bases. From germline, CDR1 is MGHRA and CDR2 YSYEKL. This CDR3 region has 15 residues. The CDR3 DNA is TGCGTCAGCAGCCACCTCCCGACAGGGGGATTTGGCTACACCTTC. It translates to CVSSHLPTGGFGYTF.

In nucleotides, the CDR3 is TGTGCCAGCAGTTTATCGGGGCAAAATGAAGCTTTCTTT. It codes for CASSLSGQNEAFF. The V call is TRBV27, the J call TRBJ1-1; D might be TRBD1 (5 bases). This CDR3 has 13 amino acids. Germline CDR1 MNHEY, CDR2 SMNVEV (reference sequence). The V and J ends lost 0 bases and 7 bases respectively, with 9 bases between them.

This clonotype was seen a handful of times. The chain links TRBV20-1 to TRBJ2-3; weak D call: TRBD2 (7 bases). Trimming removed 5 bases at V and 0 bases at J, with 12 bases between. In germline, CDR1 is DFQATT, CDR2 SNEGSKA (reference sequence). The CDR3 sequence is 14 residues long. CDR3 in DNA: TGCAGTGCTCTGAGGGGGGGTAGCACAGATACGCAGTATTTT. This encodes CSALRGGSTDTQYF.

This clonotype was seen just once. A much larger clone lies a single base off, so this may be a read error. The chain recombines TRBV7-6 with TRBJ2-5, with 10 bases that match TRBD1. CDR1 and CDR2 (germline): SGHVS, FNYEAQ. CDR3 length: 13 amino acids. DNA for the CDR3: TGTGCCAGCAGGGGACAGGGGTGGGAGACCCGGTACTTC. Translating gives CASRGQGWETRYF.

The gene calls are TRBV20-1 and TRBJ1-1; D is unresolved. The CDR3 is made up of 20 amino acids. V lost 0 bases to trimming and J lost 0 bases, with 26 bases between them. From germline, CDR1 is DFQATT and CDR2 SNEGSKA (reference sequence). The CDR3 DNA reads as TGCAGTGCTAGAGAAGGTCCCACGGGCTTTGGGAATTTCATGAACACTGAAGCTTTCTTT. Amino acids: CSAREGPTGFGNFMNTEAFF.

The DNA of the CDR3 is TGTGCCACCAGCAGGACAGTTGCGGAGCCCCAGCATTTT. Its protein is CATSRTVAEPQHF. This chain connects TRBV15 to TRBJ1-5, with D perhaps TRBD1 (5 bases). From germline, CDR1 is LNHNV and CDR2 YYDKDF (reference sequence). The CDR3 extends over 13 amino acids. Trimming stripped 3 bases from V and 8 bases from J, with 11 bases between.

This clonotype was picked up one time. The chain recombines TRBV5-1 with TRBJ2-7; 10 bases align to TRBD1. The CDR3 length is 15 residues. Per the germline V gene, CDR1 is SGHRS and CDR2 is YFSETQ. J was trimmed by 6 bases and V by 3 bases; bases with no gene match: 9. CDR3 sequence reads: CASSSSPGQGSEQYF. CDR3 nucleotide sequence: TGCGCCAGCAGCTCGAGTCCGGGACAGGGGTCCGAGCAGTACTTC.

The chain has TRBV7-8 and TRBJ2-7, with 8 bases lining up with TRBD1. The CDR3 extends over 14 amino acids. Germline CDR1 and CDR2: SGHVS and FQNEAQ. Trimming at V came to 1 base and at J to 6 bases, leaving 5 bases not matched to a gene. The CDR3 DNA follows: TGTGCCAGCAGCTTAGGATGGACAGGGACCGAGCAGTACTTC. Residues: CASSLGWTGTEQYF.

V and J are TRBV14 and TRBJ2-1; TRBD2 matches at 11 bases. The length of the CDR3 is 16 residues. Losses at the gene ends were 1 base for V and 7 bases for J; bases not matched to a gene: 6. Germline V gene lookup returns CDR1 SGHDN and CDR2 FVKESK. CDR3 sequence (DNA): TGTGCCAGCAGCCAAGCTCTAGCGGGGGGAGGAAATGAGCAGTTCTTC. Translation: CASSQALAGGGNEQFF.

The chain has TRBV4-1 and TRBJ1-4, with 9 bases lining up with TRBD1. Germline assignment: CDR1 MGHRA and CDR2 YSYEKL. The V and J ends lost 5 bases and 10 bases, in that order; junction bases with no gene match: 11. This CDR3 region has 15 residues. CDR3 nucleotide sequence: TGCGCCAGCAGCTCCCTGGGACAGGGAGCACTAAAACTGTTTTTT. It encodes CASSSLGQGALKLFF.